This TCR beta chain was profiled in a study of T cells in Graves' hyperthyroidism and ophthalmopathy. Across the study: Any treatment followed the collection of peripheral blood at initial diagnosis. Study-wide findings and caveats: A model of 13 V-J features distinguished ophthalmopathy from stable hyperthyroidism. Most clonotypes that expanded in the thyroid above 0.001 also showed up in blood. In validation, the model predicted ophthalmopathy. These predictions came a median roughly six months before onset.

RNA transcripts gave rise to amplified TCR beta CDR3 regions. The study used the HTBI primer set for a first-round RT-PCR of the TCR CDR3. TCRdb redid the calling of the multiplex PCR reads with MiXCR, one entry per CDR3 protein. The sample comprises hundreds of thousands of distinct CDR3 sequences, roughly a quarter of which are singletons, and approximately 32% rests with the top ten. At least ten counts were recorded for this clonotype. Its antigen is undetermined. This receptor was obtained from a woman aged 40 to 55 with Graves' ophthalmopathy. Sequencing used blood.

The CDR3 loop is CASSFPGLAGERDTQYF. In nucleotides, the CDR3 is TGTGCCAGCAGTTTCCCCGGGCTAGCGGGAGAAAGAGATACGCAGTATTTT. The chain combines TRBV12-3 or TRBV12-4 with TRBJ2-3, with TRBD2 matching 10 bases. This CDR3 is 17 amino acids long. V lost 3 bases to trimming and J lost 5 bases; unmatched junction nucleotides: 11.